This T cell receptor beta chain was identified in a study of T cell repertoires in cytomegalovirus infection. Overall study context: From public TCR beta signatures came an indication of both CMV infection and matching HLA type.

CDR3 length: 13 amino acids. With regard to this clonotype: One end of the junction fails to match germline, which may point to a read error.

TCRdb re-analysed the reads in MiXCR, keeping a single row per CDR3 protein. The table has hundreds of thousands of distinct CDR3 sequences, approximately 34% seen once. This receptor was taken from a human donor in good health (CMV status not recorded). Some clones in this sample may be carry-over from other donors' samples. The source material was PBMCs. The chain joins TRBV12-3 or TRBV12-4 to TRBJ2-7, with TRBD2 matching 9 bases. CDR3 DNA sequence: TGTTCCAGCAGTCTTCGACTAGCGGACGAGCAGTACTTC. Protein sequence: CSSSLRLADEQYF.